The 6 T cell receptor beta chains below were found in one sample sequenced in a study of shared clonotypes between healthy human individuals. Generated by immunoSEQ multiplex PCR, the TCRdb table keeps only in-frame clones and is missing some. This sample carries millions of clones, more than 85% of them seen once, and the ten largest clones take under 2%. As defined, naive CD8 cells were CD45RO-negative and positively selected for CCR7, with terminally differentiated effector memory CD45RA+ cells excluded. The sequencing sample was made of naive CD8+ T cells from PBMCs. These receptor sequences come from a man aged 18 to 29 in good health. Some clones in this sample may be carry-over from other donors' samples.

This chain connects TRBV27 to TRBJ2-1; 11 nucleotides match TRBD1. Germline CDR1 MNHEY, CDR2 SMNVEV (reference sequence). The CDR3 sequence is 15 residues long. V lost 2 bases, J lost 9 bases, and 6 bases stayed unmatched. CDR3 in amino acids: CASSLPRTGGGEQFF. DNA of the CDR3: TGTGCCAGCAGTTTACCACGGACAGGGGGCGGTGAGCAGTTCTTC.

The chain links TRBV7-9 to TRBJ2-7, with 7 positions matching TRBD1. The V gene end was trimmed by 5 bases and the J gene end by 2 bases; junction bases not matched to a gene: 6. The CDR3 has 14 amino acids. CDR1 is SEHNR and CDR2 is FQNEAQ in the germline V gene (reference sequence). The CDR3 region has the DNA TGTGCCAGCAGCCCGGACAGGAGCACCTACGAGCAGTACTTC. Amino acids: CASSPDRSTYEQYF.

The J gene is TRBJ2-7, the V gene TRBV7-8; D is ambiguous. Germline V CDR1 and CDR2: SGHVS, FQNEAQ. V was clipped by 5 bases and J by 3 bases, with 5 bases between them. The CDR3 is 11 amino acids. CDR3 sequence reads: CASSVNYEQYF. DNA of the CDR3: TGTGCCAGCAGCGTTAACTACGAGCAGTACTTC.

As to this clone: Distinct nucleotide sequences in the sample also encode this CDR3. This chain uses TRBV9 with TRBJ2-5; D ambiguous. Per the germline V gene, CDR1 is SGDLS and CDR2 is YYNGEE. CDR3 length equals 14 residues. Trimming took off 0 bases at V and 5 bases at J, with 11 bases between the two ends. CDR3 coding DNA: TGTGCCAGCAGCGTAGCCGGGCTGGGGGAGACCCAGTACTTC. Translating it yields CASSVAGLGETQYF.

The V gene is TRBV28, the J gene TRBJ2-1, with 9 nucleotides matching TRBD2. The germline gives CDR1 MDHEN, CDR2 SYDVKM. The V gene end was trimmed by 3 bases and the J gene end by 0 bases; junction bases not matched to a gene: 12. CDR3 length: 19 residues. The CDR3 bases are TGTGCCAGCAGTTTTCCGCGGGAGGGGGGTGTGATCTCCTACAATGAGCAGTTCTTC. Protein product: CASSFPREGGVISYNEQFF.

The chain links TRBV28 to TRBJ1-5; D unclear. The V gene's germline CDR1 is MDHEN and CDR2 SYDVKM. Trimming removed 5 bases from V and 2 bases from J, with 7 bases in between. CDR3 size: 13 residues. The CDR3 nucleotides are TGTGCCAGCAGTGCCTGGGGCAATCAGCCCCAGCATTTT. This sequence encodes CASSAWGNQPQHF.